The rows below give T cell receptor beta chains drawn from one sample of a study of technical replicates of blood from a few donors. TCRdb's table, derived via immunoSEQ multiplex PCR, lists solely in-frame clones and lacks some. The table includes 8,500 to 13,000 clones, roughly 94% detected once. Sequencing was done on a sample of PBMCs. These receptors all stem from a human donor in good health. CDR3s leave out the opening cysteine and the closing phenylalanine or tryptophan.

V gene	J gene	CDR3 protein
TRBV7-9	TRBJ2-1	ASSLGDSRNEQF
TRBV6-4	TRBJ2-1	ASSELAGERNEQF
TRBV28	TRBJ2-1	ASSLWGQAYNEQF
TRBV4-1	TRBJ1-5	ASSQDPRTEINQPQH
TRBV7-8	TRBJ1-2	ASSFSKASRGYGYT
TRBV28	TRBJ1-2	ASSSGTGGYGYT
TRBV5-1	TRBJ1-1	ASSLAGTTVNTEAF
TRBV18	TRBJ1-1	ASSPGSASELEAF
TRBV5-1	TRBJ2-3	ASSLEWREGLADTQY
TRBV25-1	TRBJ2-3	ASRRELGTDTQY
TRBV5-6	TRBJ1-1	ASSLPSGNTEAF
TRBV7-9	TRBJ2-7	ASSLGLLAGGQPGEQY
TRBV7-8	TRBJ2-7	ASSPSPGMTYEQY
TRBV29-1	TRBJ2-5	SVDPAGGPETQY
TRBV5-1	TRBJ2-3	ASSPRPAERDTDTQY
TRBV9	TRBJ1-1	ASSEGGGTEAF
TRBV6-5	TRBJ1-1	ASSSRPGVRNTEAF
TRBV7-2	TRBJ1-2	ASSLTGRGGYGYT
TRBV18	TRBJ1-1	ASSPLQGEAF
TRBV19	TRBJ2-7	ASSTTGTGRWEQY
TRBV20-1	TRBJ2-3	SAQPDTQY
TRBV10-3	TRBJ1-1	AIKIEEGTEAF
TRBV9	TRBJ2-2	ASSPTGGGTGELF
TRBV29-1	TRBJ2-7	SVSGASYEQY
TRBV6-1	TRBJ1-5	ASSVQGEGNQPQH
TRBV15	TRBJ2-1	ATSRDQGTGGRRYNEQF
TRBV6-6	TRBJ1-2	ASSKGQGLNYGYT
TRBV19	TRBJ1-1	ASSIRLEGTEAF
TRBV2	TRBJ2-5	ASNPGFGTRGDGTQY
TRBV5-1	TRBJ2-5	ASSLSGTGGQETQY
TRBV6-1	TRBJ1-1	ASSGMPQGGSEAF
TRBV28	TRBJ2-1	ASIQTGTGEQF
TRBV5-6	TRBJ2-3	ASRGQGTDTQY
TRBV19	TRBJ2-7	ASNQRPTPAYEQY
TRBV6-4	TRBJ2-1	ASSEGQRSEQF
TRBV6-5	TRBJ2-1	ASSYSGGGAYNEQF
TRBV25-1	TRBJ1-2	ASSEFTGYGYT
TRBV13	TRBJ1-1	ASSHWMIRDRGNTEAF
TRBV2	TRBJ1-2	AITDITNYGYT
TRBV6-1	TRBJ2-7	ASSETGLVREQY
TRBV2	TRBJ2-1	ASSESSGSYNEQF
TRBV28	TRBJ2-1	ASSSPAWTSGLNEQF
TRBV27	TRBJ2-3	ASSWSGLSTDTQY
TRBV7-3	TRBJ2-1	ASNGGLSGRSNEQF
TRBV2	TRBJ1-1	ASSVQGGGTEAF
TRBV7-2	TRBJ2-1	ASSLVSLAGGGEQF
TRBV19	TRBJ1-2	ASSIVSGTDDGYT
TRBV9	TRBJ1-1	ASSVEGQGTEAF
TRBV5-6	TRBJ2-2	ASSTWGSQNTGELF
TRBV13	TRBJ2-2	ASSLEGLATNTGELF
TRBV6-5	TRBJ1-2	ASSLYRGGGFGYT